This T cell receptor beta chain is drawn from a study of cytotoxic CD8 clonotypes in ibrutinib-treated CLL (dated by TCRdb to the early 2020s). Concerning the study at large: The cohort had about a dozen relapsed/refractory and under 16 treatment-naive patients; fewer than 18 were IGHV unmutated. On average, each sample had roughly 260,000 productive templates and roughly 95,000 productive rearrangements. Responses were partial in about 25 patients and complete in 2; after median approximately 67 months follow-up, some 15 stayed in remission and about twelve progressed. Every remission and progressive disease sample was obtained while ibrutinib was still being received by the patients. Longitudinal samples were available for about 30% of the 86 trial participants. Samples at response were collected after a median of 12 months of treatment, with a range of roughly 6 to 40 months. Cryopreserved peripheral blood mononuclear cells were collected at three points: before therapy, at response, and at either sustained remission or disease progression.

A distance of 17 bases separates the germline ends of V and J, which lose 0 bases and 2 bases respectively. CDR1 and CDR2 (GTSNPN, SVGIG) derive from the germline V gene (reference sequence). The CDR3 runs 16 amino acids, cysteine and phenylalanine included. The DNA shown is the 48-base CDR3, in frame from base 1. Each clonotype received, on average, about 10x coverage in deep resolution sequencing performed on a MiSeq, where the target depth lay between 1 in 1 million and 1 in 200,000 T cells. TCR beta libraries were generated with the immunoSEQ hsTCRB Kit. For the original study's pipeline: The data were analyzed with ImmunoSEQ Analyzer and ImmunoSEQ Data Assistant, and V, D and J gene assignments followed IMGT definitions. Clonality, which ranges from 0 to 1, was calculated by subtracting the normalized Shannon entropy of productive rearrangement frequencies from one. Only overrepresented clonotypes making up at least 0.05% of each patient's repertoire were included in the public clonotype analysis. Repertoires from approximately 13 age-matched healthy donors in immuneACCESS were used as clonality controls. TCRdb provides this immuneACCESS table in a form limited to in-frame rearrangements. Some clones are lacking; in checked studies, under half of them reflect an unresolved V gene, and why the rest are absent is not known. V, J and clone size are those of that table, while D and trimming were read from the DNA. The sample profile shows over 100,000 clones; approximately 83% of them were found once. The biggest ten clones account for about 2.1% of the sample.

Comment on this clone: Its specific antigen is unknown. No base-level quality is on record; no much larger clone is a single base apart.

The meaning of the sample's time point label: around 2 years on ibrutinib. For TCR beta library preparation, roughly 2 micrograms of genomic DNA was extracted from cryopreserved PBMCs. Longitudinal blood samples from CLL patients on ibrutinib monotherapy were analyzed using high-throughput TCR beta sequencing. Patients were enrolled in a phase 2 open-label single-center ibrutinib monotherapy trial. General study outcomes and caveats: Clonality rose at ibrutinib response, remained stable during sustained remission, and dropped back toward baseline at progression. Sampling times were not matched between patients in sustained remission and patients whose disease was progressing, and lymph node repertoires were not examined. Public clonotypes were rare and either shrank or stayed stable during treatment, and the rise in clonality at ibrutinib response reflected expansion of private clonotypes. Baseline clonality exceeded that of age-matched healthy donors and correlated strongly with circulating CD8+ T-cell counts.

Recombination connected TRBV30 to TRBJ2-7; the D gene cannot be resolved beyond TRBD1 or TRBD2, each matching 5 bases. This receptor was identified in a human donor with chronic lymphocytic leukemia. This specimen consisted of PBMCs, obtained after 24 months of ibrutinib treatment. The CDR3 protein sequence reads: CAWSVPGQGRPYEQYF. The nucleotide sequence reads TGTGCCTGGAGTGTACCGGGGCAGGGAAGACCCTACGAGCAGTACTTC.